The source of this TCR beta chain is a study of T cells in women clearing cervical HPV infection. Measured with immunoSEQ multiplex PCR; TCRdb has only the in-frame clones, and not every one. The sample table includes some 21,000 clones. As concerns this clone: Coverage ceases 3 residues before the CDR3 finishes, and the germline J gene fills in the end.

The germline V gene encodes CDR1 SGHNT and CDR2 YYREEE (reference sequence). V lost 4 bases and J 3 bases, leaving 15 bases between the germline ends. This CDR3 is 15 amino acids long. The chain combines TRBV5-4 with TRBJ2-3, with D possibly being TRBD2 (5 bases). The source is a woman between 18 and 70 years old with a cervical HPV16 infection that either progressed to CIN3+ or cleared (not recorded which). Sample: blood buffy coat. The part of the CDR3 DNA that was read is TGTGCCAGCAGCCCCGGACTCATCATAACAGATACG. It encodes CASSPGLIITDT. The whole CDR3 reads CASSPGLIITDTQYF. The variable domain in full, completed from reference TRBV5-4 and TRBJ2-3, reads ETGVTQSPTHLIKTRGQQVTLRCSSQSGHNTVSWYQQALGQGPQFIFQYYREEENGRGNFPPRFSGLQFPNYSSELNVNALELDDSALYLCASSPGLIITDTQYFGPGTRLTVL.